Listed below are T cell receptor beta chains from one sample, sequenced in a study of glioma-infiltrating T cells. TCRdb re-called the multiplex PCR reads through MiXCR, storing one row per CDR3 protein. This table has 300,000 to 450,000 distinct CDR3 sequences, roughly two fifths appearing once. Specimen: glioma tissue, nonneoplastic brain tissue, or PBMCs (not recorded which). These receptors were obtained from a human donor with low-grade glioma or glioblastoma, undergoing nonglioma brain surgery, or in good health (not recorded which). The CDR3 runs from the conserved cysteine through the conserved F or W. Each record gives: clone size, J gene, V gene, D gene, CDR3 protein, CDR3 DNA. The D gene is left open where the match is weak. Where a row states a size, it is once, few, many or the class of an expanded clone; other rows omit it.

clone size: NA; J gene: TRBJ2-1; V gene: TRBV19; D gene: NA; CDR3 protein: CASSRIGYNEQFF; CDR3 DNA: TGTGCCAGTAGCCGGATAGGGTACAATGAGCAGTTCTTC
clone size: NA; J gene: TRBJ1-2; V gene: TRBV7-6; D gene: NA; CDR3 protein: CASSDPSDTISYTF; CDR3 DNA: TGTGCCAGTTCGGACCCCTCTGATACGATTAGCTACACCTTC
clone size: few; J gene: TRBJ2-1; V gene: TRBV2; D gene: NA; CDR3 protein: CASSPLVSTEQFF; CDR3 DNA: TGTGCCAGCAGCCCCCTAGTGAGCACTGAGCAGTTCTTC
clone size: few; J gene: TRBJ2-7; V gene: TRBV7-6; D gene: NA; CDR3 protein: CASSFADQSSYEQYF; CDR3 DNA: TGTGCCAGCAGCTTCGCGGACCAGAGCTCCTACGAGCAGTACTTC
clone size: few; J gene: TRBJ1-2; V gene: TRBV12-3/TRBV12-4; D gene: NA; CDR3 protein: CASRLDRPYGYTF; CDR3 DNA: TGTGCCAGCAGACTCGATCGACCCTATGGCTACACCTTC
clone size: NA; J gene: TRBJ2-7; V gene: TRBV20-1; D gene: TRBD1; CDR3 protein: CSALTGGRQEQYF; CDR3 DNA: TGCAGTGCATTGACAGGGGGACGCCAAGAGCAGTACTTC
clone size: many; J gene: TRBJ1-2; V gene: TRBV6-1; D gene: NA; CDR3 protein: CASSPGHGAYGYTF; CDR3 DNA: TGTGCCAGCAGTCCTGGACATGGTGCTTATGGCTACACCTTC
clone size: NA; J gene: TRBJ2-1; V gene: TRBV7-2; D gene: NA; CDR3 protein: CASSLEFAGYNEQFF; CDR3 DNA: TGTGCCAGCAGCTTAGAATTTGCGGGGTACAATGAGCAGTTCTTC
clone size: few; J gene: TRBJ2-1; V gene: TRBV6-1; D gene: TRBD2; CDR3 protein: CASIHPRTSGAYNEQFF; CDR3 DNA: TGTGCCAGCATCCATCCCCGGACTAGCGGGGCCTACAATGAGCAGTTCTTC
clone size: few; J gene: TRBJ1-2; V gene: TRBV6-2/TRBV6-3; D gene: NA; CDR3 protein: CASSRISPWGYTF; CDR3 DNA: TGTGCCAGCAGCCGTATATCCCCCTGGGGCTACACCTTC
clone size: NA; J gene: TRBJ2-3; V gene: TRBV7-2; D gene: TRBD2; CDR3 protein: CASSSLGLVTDTQYF; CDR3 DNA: TGTGCCAGCAGCTCCCTAGGACTAGTAACGGATACGCAGTATTTT
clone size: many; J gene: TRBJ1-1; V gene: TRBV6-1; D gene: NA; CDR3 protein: CASRPYRDMNTEAFF; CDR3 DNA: TGTGCCAGCAGGCCCTACAGGGACATGAACACTGAAGCTTTCTTT
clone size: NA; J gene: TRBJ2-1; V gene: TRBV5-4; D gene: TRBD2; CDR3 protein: CASSLGGSSGSNEQFF; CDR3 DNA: TGTGCCAGCAGCCTCGGGGGGTCTAGCGGGAGTAATGAGCAGTTCTTC
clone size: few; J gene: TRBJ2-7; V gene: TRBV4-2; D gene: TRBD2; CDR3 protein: CASSQGTSASYEQYF; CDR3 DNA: TGTGCCAGCAGCCAAGGCACTAGCGCCTCCTACGAGCAGTACTTC
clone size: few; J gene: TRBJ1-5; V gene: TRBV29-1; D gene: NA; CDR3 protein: CSAAGGPQQPQHF; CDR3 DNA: TGCAGCGCCGCAGGCGGCCCACAACAGCCCCAGCATTTT
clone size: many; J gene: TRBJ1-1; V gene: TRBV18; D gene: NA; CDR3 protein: CASSPGQNTEAFF; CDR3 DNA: TGTGCCAGCAGTCCCGGACAGAACACTGAAGCTTTCTTT
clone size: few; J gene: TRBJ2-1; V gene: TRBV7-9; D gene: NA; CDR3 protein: CASSLVSWGEYNEQFF; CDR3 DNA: TGTGCCAGCAGCCTCGTATCATGGGGGGAGTACAATGAGCAGTTCTTC
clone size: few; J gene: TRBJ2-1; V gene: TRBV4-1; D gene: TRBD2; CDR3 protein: CASSQAGLVGGPNNEQFF; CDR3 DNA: TGCGCCAGCAGCCAAGCAGGGCTGGTGGGAGGGCCTAACAATGAGCAGTTCTTC